This T cell receptor beta chain originates from a study of shared T cell receptors in the human thymus. The protocol was immunoSEQ multiplex PCR, while the TCRdb copy is restricted to in-frame clones and leaves out a portion. Found here are hundreds of thousands of clones, over 75% of them singletons; the top ten hold around 0.0099%. The CDR3 is 15 residues long. The V end was cut by 1 base, the J end by 4 bases, with 11 bases between. Germline CDR1 KGHSH, CDR2 LQKENI. These data were likewise used in another study, on human thymus T cells. That paper notes: Corrective cardiac surgery supplied the resected thymus tissue.

Specimen: thymocytes. This clonotype was obtained from a boy under three years old with a congenital heart defect. The chain is built from TRBV18 and TRBJ2-1; perhaps TRBD1 as D (6 bases). CDR3 DNA: TGTGCCAGCTCACCACAGGGGGTCCCTTACAATGAGCAGTTCTTC. Protein: CASSPQGVPYNEQFF.